The rows below give T cell receptor beta chains drawn from one sample of a study of blood T cell repertoires in COVID-19. This table comes from immunoSEQ multiplex PCR, and its TCRdb copy is limited to in-frame clones, with some not included. Here the sample spans around 180,000 clones, about 88% being singletons. The sample taken for sequencing was peripheral blood. The receptor set was obtained from a man in his sixties with acute or convalescent COVID-19. Both conserved end residues are part of each CDR3. The D gene is left open where the match is weak.

V | D | CDR3
TRBV30 | NA | CAWSPNSGNTGELFF
TRBV29-1 | NA | CSVEVGEGYTF
TRBV14 | TRBD2 | CASSQGTSGSFYEQYF
TRBV7-3 | TRBD2 | CASSLGGSADTQYF
TRBV9 | TRBD1 | CASSSRTGEDTQYF
TRBV14 | NA | CASSQGSGAQYF
TRBV9 | TRBD2 | CASSDSNRGGDEQFF
TRBV19 | NA | CASSMGSSYGYTF
TRBV6-2/TRBV6-3 | TRBD1 | CASSPRPPGTDGGANVLTF
TRBV6-6 | NA | CASSQDSFGYEQYF
TRBV30 | NA | CAWTIHPSTEAFF
TRBV6-5 | NA | CATGTDTQYF
TRBV3-1/TRBV3-2 | NA | CASSRDTNTGELFF
TRBV11-2 | NA | CASSLVREGSPLHF
TRBV10-3 | TRBD1 | CAIKGTGGYNSPLHF
TRBV6-5 | NA | CATLTGSGGNTIYF
TRBV21-1 | NA | CASSKDRLGYNEQFF
TRBV5-1 | TRBD1 | CASSANRGPNEKLFF
TRBV6-2/TRBV6-3 | TRBD1 | CASSFTFVGQEDDEQYF
TRBV11-3 | NA | CASSHPGSNTEAFF
TRBV24-1 | NA | CATRGATEYGYTF
TRBV14 | TRBD2 | CASSQVAGARTDTQYF
TRBV7-2 | NA | CASSPRDAAGGYTF
TRBV7-9 | NA | CASSLARGASYGYTF
TRBV5-8 | NA | CASSSGQTDTQYF